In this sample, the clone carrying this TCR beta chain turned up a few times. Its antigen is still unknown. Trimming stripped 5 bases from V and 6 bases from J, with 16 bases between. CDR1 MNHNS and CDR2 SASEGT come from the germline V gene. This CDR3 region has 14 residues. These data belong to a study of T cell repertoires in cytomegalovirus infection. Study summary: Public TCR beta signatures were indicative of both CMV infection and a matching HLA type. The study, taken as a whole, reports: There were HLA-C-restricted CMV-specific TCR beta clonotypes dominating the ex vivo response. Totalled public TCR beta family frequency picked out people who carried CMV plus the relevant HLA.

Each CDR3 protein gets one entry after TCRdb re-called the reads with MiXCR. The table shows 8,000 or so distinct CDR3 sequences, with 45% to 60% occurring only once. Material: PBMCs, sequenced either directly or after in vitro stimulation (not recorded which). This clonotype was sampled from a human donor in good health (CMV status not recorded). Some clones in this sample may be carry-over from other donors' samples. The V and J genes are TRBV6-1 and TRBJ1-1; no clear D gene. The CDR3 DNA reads TGTGCCAGCAGTAGGACTGCGGCGCAAGCTGAAGCTTTCTTT. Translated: CASSRTAAQAEAFF.